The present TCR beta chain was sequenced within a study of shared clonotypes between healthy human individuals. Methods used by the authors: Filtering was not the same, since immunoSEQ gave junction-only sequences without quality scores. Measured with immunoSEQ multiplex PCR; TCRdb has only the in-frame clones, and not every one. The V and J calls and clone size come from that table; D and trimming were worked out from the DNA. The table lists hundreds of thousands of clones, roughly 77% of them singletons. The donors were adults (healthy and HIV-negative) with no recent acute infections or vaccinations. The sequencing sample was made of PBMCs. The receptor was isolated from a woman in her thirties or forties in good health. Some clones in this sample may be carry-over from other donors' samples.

The CDR3 bases are TGTGCCAGCAGCTCCCGGGTCCGTCCCTACGAGCAGTACTTC. Residues: CASSSRVRPYEQYF. This chain connects TRBV11-3 to TRBJ2-7; D ambiguous. Germline CDR1 reads SGHNT; CDR2 reads YENEEA. The CDR3 runs 14 residues. V was cut by 4 bases and J by 2 bases, with 12 bases left in between.